Presented here are 24 T cell receptor beta chains from one specimen sequenced in a study of technical replicates of blood from a few donors. Sequenced by immunoSEQ multiplex PCR; TCRdb stores in-frame clones only, minus some. The profile shows 55,000 to 75,000 clones, approximately 94% of them singletons. Sample: T cells isolated from PBMCs. Receptor source: a human donor in good health.

J is TRBJ1-1 and V is TRBV5-1; D possibly corresponds to TRBD1 (5 bases). Trimming left V 0 bases short and J 0 bases short, with 6 bases between. Per germline, CDR1 SGHRS and CDR2 YFSETQ. CDR3 length: 14 residues. The CDR3 DNA sequence: TGCGCCAGCAGCTTGGCGGACATGAACACTGAAGCTTTCTTT. Translated, it gives CASSLADMNTEAFF.

The V call is TRBV18, the J call TRBJ2-7; 7 nucleotides match TRBD2. The CDR3 contains 14 residues. The J segment lost 6 bases and the V segment lost 3 bases, leaving 8 bases of the junction unmatched. Germline CDR1 reads KGHSH; CDR2 reads LQKENI. The DNA of the CDR3 is TGTGCCAGCTCACCCGGGACTAACTCCGGCGAGCAGTACTTC. Its translation: CASSPGTNSGEQYF.

This clone was picked up a small number of times. CDR3 coding DNA: TGTGCCAGCAGTAAACAACAGGGTACTGAAGCTTTCTTT. Translation: CASSKQQGTEAFF. The V gene is TRBV6-4, the J gene TRBJ1-1; D may be TRBD1 (6 bases). The CDR3 runs to 13 residues. Trimming took off 5 bases at V and 5 bases at J, with 12 bases between the two ends. Looked up from germline, CDR1 is MRHNA and CDR2 is SNTAGT.

The chain combines TRBV18 with TRBJ2-2; D might be TRBD2 (6 bases). The V gene's germline CDR1 is KGHSH and CDR2 LQKENI. V lost 6 bases, J lost 10 bases, and 12 bases lay in between. The CDR3 consists of 12 residues. Here the CDR3 reads CASSRGDAELFF. Written as DNA, the CDR3 is TGTGCCAGCTCCCGCGGGGATGCGGAGCTGTTTTTT.

The chain couples TRBV28 to TRBJ2-1; possible D gene TRBD2, 6 bases. In germline, CDR1 is MDHEN, CDR2 SYDVKM. Trimming stripped 3 bases from V and 5 bases from J, with 11 bases between. This CDR3 has 14 residues. CDR3 nucleotide sequence: TGTGCCAGCAGTTTGCGGGGAGAAAACAATGAGCAGTTCTTC. This codes for CASSLRGENNEQFF.

CDR3 loop: CASSLAGISYNEQFF. The CDR3 nucleotides read TGCGCCAGCAGCCTAGCGGGCATCTCCTACAATGAGCAGTTCTTC. V is TRBV5-1 and J is TRBJ2-1; 8 nucleotides line up with TRBD2. CDR1 is SGHRS, CDR2 YFSETQ, per germline. V lost 4 bases, J lost 0 bases, and 3 bases stayed unmatched. This CDR3 has 15 residues. Drawing the rest from reference TRBV5-1 and TRBJ2-1, the complete variable domain is KAGVTQTPRYLIKTRGQQVTLSCSPISGHRSVSWYQQTPGQGLQFLFEYFSETQRNKGNFPGRFSGRQFSNSRSEMNVSTLELGDSALYLCASSLAGISYNEQFFGPGTRLTVL.

The CDR3 bases are TGCGCCAGCAGCCCCCCGGGGGGACAGACCCAGTACTTC. Protein product: CASSPPGGQTQYF. The rearrangement uses TRBV4-1 and TRBJ2-5; 7 bases align to TRBD2. V lost 4 bases to trimming and J lost 6 bases; unmatched junction nucleotides: 5. CDR3 length: 13 amino acids. CDR1 and CDR2 (germline): MGHRA, YSYEKL.

In nucleotides, the CDR3 is TGCGCCAGCAGCTGGTCCCAGGGCAGGACTGAAGCTTTCTTT. Protein sequence: CASSWSQGRTEAFF. The rearrangement links TRBV5-1 to TRBJ1-1; maybe TRBD1 (5 bases). The CDR3 has 14 amino acids. The V end lost 3 bases, the J end lost 5 bases, and 14 bases lay between the germline ends. The germline gives CDR1 SGHRS, CDR2 YFSETQ.

The chain has TRBV4-2 and TRBJ1-5; possible D gene TRBD1, 5 bases. Germline-derived CDR1 and CDR2 are LGHNA and YNFKEQ. CDR3 length: 14 residues. The V and J ends lost 0 bases and 6 bases respectively, with 9 bases between them. This chain's CDR3 is CASSQDRGFQPQHF. The CDR3 DNA reads as TGTGCCAGCAGCCAAGATCGGGGGTTTCAGCCCCAGCATTTT.

The chain carries TRBV9 and TRBJ2-3; tentatively, D is TRBD1 (5 bases). The V and J ends lost 8 bases and 2 bases respectively, with 15 bases between them. The germline V gene encodes CDR1 SGDLS and CDR2 YYNGEE. This CDR3 has 14 residues. The CDR3 spells CASQGLLPTDTQYF. The CDR3 nucleotides are TGTGCCAGTCAGGGCCTCCTTCCCACAGATACGCAGTATTTT. The entire variable domain, with the rest obtained from reference TRBV9 and TRBJ2-3, is as follows: DSGVTQTPKHLITATGQRVTLRCSPRSGDLSVYWYQQSLDQGLQFLIQYYNGEERAKGNILERFSAQQFPDLHSELNLSSLELGDSALYFCASQGLLPTDTQYFGPGTRLTVL.

V is TRBV9 and J is TRBJ2-1, with 16 nucleotides matching TRBD2. Looked up from germline, CDR1 is SGDLS and CDR2 is YYNGEE. There are 18 residues in the CDR3. Trimming took 3 bases from V and 2 from J; bases not matched to a gene: 5. The CDR3 region has the DNA TGTGCCAGCAGCGCCCCCGGGACTAGCGGGGGGGCCTACAATGAGCAGTTCTTC. Translating it yields CASSAPGTSGGAYNEQFF.

The chain employs TRBV7-2 and TRBJ1-1; 8 positions match TRBD1. Germline V gives CDR1 SGHTA, CDR2 FQGNSA. Trimming cost V 5 bases and J 1 base; bases outside gene matches: 6. The CDR3 sequence is 15 residues long. The CDR3 nucleotides read TGTGCCAGCAGCCCCTGGACAGGGAGGAACACTGAAGCTTTCTTT. It is translated as CASSPWTGRNTEAFF. Full variable domain (outside the CDR3, taken from reference TRBV7-2 and TRBJ1-1): GAGVSQSPSNKVTEKGKDVELRCDPISGHTALYWYRQSLGQGLEFLIYFQGNSAPDKSGLPSDRFSAERTGGSVSTLTIQRTQQEDSAVYLCASSPWTGRNTEAFFGQGTRLTVV.

This chain links TRBV11-3 with TRBJ2-7; D gene unclear. This CDR3 comprises 13 residues. V was shortened by 3 bases and J by 4 bases, with 10 bases between the two germline ends. Germline V lookup: CDR1 SGHNT, CDR2 YENEEA. This CDR3 is CASSFGQDYEQYF. The CDR3 bases are TGTGCCAGCAGCTTCGGTCAAGATTACGAGCAGTACTTC.

The J gene is TRBJ2-7, the V gene TRBV6-5, with no clear D. Germline CDR1 and CDR2: MNHEY and SVGAGI. V lost 2 bases, J lost 3 bases, and 8 bases lay in between. The CDR3 has 13 amino acids. CDR3 in amino acids: CASSYATGYEQYF. The CDR3 DNA is TGTGCCAGCAGTTACGCCACGGGCTACGAGCAGTACTTC.

The chain employs TRBV19 and TRBJ1-2; TRBD1 aligns across 10 bases. The CDR3 is 13 amino acids. Germline V CDR1 and CDR2: LNHDA, SQIVND (reference sequence). Trimming at V came to 5 bases and at J to 5 bases, leaving 2 bases not matched to a gene. The CDR3 loop is CASSGGQGYGYTF. In DNA, the CDR3 is TGTGCCAGTAGTGGGGGACAGGGGTATGGCTACACCTTC. The full variable domain, its missing parts supplied by reference TRBV19 and TRBJ1-2, is DGGITQSPKYLFRKEGQNVTLSCEQNLNHDAMYWYRQDPGQGLRLIYYSQIVNDFQKGDIAEGYSVSREKKESFPLTVTSAQKNPTAFYLCASSGGQGYGYTFGSGTRLTVV.

The chain employs TRBV30 and TRBJ1-1; weak D call: TRBD1 (5 bases). CDR3 size: 16 residues. V was cut by 1 base and J by 0 bases, with 15 bases left in between. Germline CDR1 is GTSNPN and CDR2 is SVGIG (reference sequence). The CDR3 DNA reads TGTGCCTGGAGTGAACAAACAGGACACATGAACACTGAAGCTTTCTTT. Translation gives CAWSEQTGHMNTEAFF. Looking up the rest from reference TRBV30 and TRBJ1-1 gives the full variable domain: SQTIHQWPATLVQPVGSPLSLECTVEGTSNPNLYWYRQAAGRGLQLLFYSVGIGQISSEVPQNLSASRPQDRQFILSSKKLLLSDSGFYLCAWSEQTGHMNTEAFFGQGTRLTVV.

The chain employs TRBV19 and TRBJ2-2; 8 bases are a match to TRBD2. CDR1 is LNHDA and CDR2 is SQIVND in the germline V gene (reference sequence). V lost 2 bases to trimming and J lost 4 bases; unmatched junction nucleotides: 12. The CDR3 consists of 18 residues. CDR3 coding DNA: TGTGCCAGTAGTATACGGAGCGGGAGAAGTTCGGGCACCGGGGAGCTGTTTTTT. Amino acids: CASSIRSGRSSGTGELFF.

The rearrangement uses TRBV7-8 and TRBJ2-7; TRBD2 matches at 8 bases. The length of the CDR3 is 16 residues. After removal of 1 base from V and 3 bases from J, the junction contained 8 bases not matched to a gene. From germline, CDR1 is SGHVS and CDR2 FQNEAQ. CDR3 region: CASSLGHSGIRYEQYF. The CDR3 nucleotides read TGTGCCAGCAGCTTAGGCCATAGCGGGATCCGCTACGAGCAGTACTTC.

The chain joins TRBV4-2 to TRBJ2-7; D is unclear. Germline loops: CDR1 LGHNA, CDR2 YNFKEQ. The CDR3 totals 15 residues. V was pared by 1 base and J by 2 bases, with 12 bases between. The CDR3 region has the DNA TGTGCCAGCAGCCAAGTAGACTTGGGTCCCTACGAGCAGTACTTC. Its protein is CASSQVDLGPYEQYF.

V gene TRBV7-8 combines with J gene TRBJ2-1; TRBD2 matches at 12 bases. CDR3 length: 15 amino acids. The trim removed 1 base at V and 7 bases at J, leaving 2 bases unmatched. In germline, CDR1 is SGHVS, CDR2 FQNEAQ. The CDR3 sequence: CASSLGTSGRNEQFF. CDR3 DNA: TGTGCCAGCAGCTTAGGCACTAGCGGGAGGAATGAGCAGTTCTTC.

The rearrangement uses TRBV14 and TRBJ2-1, with 12 bases fitting TRBD2. The CDR3 extends over 18 amino acids. Trimming removed 0 bases from V and 10 bases from J; junction bases left unmatched: 13. Germline V CDR1 and CDR2: SGHDN, FVKESK. The DNA for the CDR3 is TGTGCCAGCAGCCAAGATCTAAGCTTGGTACTAGCGGGAGGCGAGCAGTTCTTC. Protein sequence: CASSQDLSLVLAGGEQFF.

This chain uses TRBV14 with TRBJ2-6, with TRBD1 matching 7 bases. The CDR3 covers 15 residues. Germline V gene sequence: CDR1 SGHDN, CDR2 FVKESK. Germline trimming cut 4 bases from V and 4 bases from J; bases unmatched to any gene: 4. CDR3 nucleotide sequence: TGTGCCAGCAGCCCACAGGGGAGAGGGGCCAACGTCCTGACTTTC. As protein: CASSPQGRGANVLTF.

The chain combines TRBV27 with TRBJ2-1; 8 bases are a match to TRBD1. This CDR3 spans 15 amino acids. Germline trimming cut 6 bases from V and 7 bases from J; bases unmatched to any gene: 11. Germline CDR1 is MNHEY and CDR2 is SMNVEV (reference sequence). CDR3 DNA sequence: TGTGCCAGCAGCCTCAGGGGGCTGGAGAAGAATGAGCAGTTCTTC. Its translation is CASSLRGLEKNEQFF.

This clone was seen only a few times. The rearrangement joins TRBV2 to TRBJ1-1; TRBD1 aligns across 8 bases. J gave up 11 bases and V 8 bases, and 16 bases lay outside the gene matches. Germline CDR1 is SNHLY and CDR2 is FYNNEI. The CDR3 consists of 14 residues. The CDR3 spells CASGPDRGVPWAFF. CDR3 nucleotide sequence: TGTGCCAGCGGCCCTGACAGGGGCGTCCCGTGGGCTTTCTTT.